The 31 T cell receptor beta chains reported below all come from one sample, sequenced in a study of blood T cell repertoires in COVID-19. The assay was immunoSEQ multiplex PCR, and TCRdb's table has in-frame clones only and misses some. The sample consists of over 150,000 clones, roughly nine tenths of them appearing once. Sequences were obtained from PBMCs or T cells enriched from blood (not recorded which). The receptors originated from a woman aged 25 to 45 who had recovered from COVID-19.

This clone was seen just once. This CDR3 reads CASSIAGTGGNQPQHF. CDR3 bases: TGTGCCAGTAGTATAGCCGGGACAGGGGGCAATCAGCCCCAGCATTTT. V gene TRBV19 combines with J gene TRBJ1-5, with TRBD1 matching over 10 bases. V was pared by 1 base and J by 2 bases, with 2 bases of the junction left unmatched. In germline, CDR1 is LNHDA, CDR2 SQIVND (reference sequence). CDR3 length: 16 amino acids. The complete variable domain, with remaining parts taken from reference TRBV19 and TRBJ1-5, reads DGGITQSPKYLFRKEGQNVTLSCEQNLNHDAMYWYRQDPGQGLRLIYYSQIVNDFQKGDIAEGYSVSREKKESFPLTVTSAQKNPTAFYLCASSIAGTGGNQPQHFGDGTRLSIL.

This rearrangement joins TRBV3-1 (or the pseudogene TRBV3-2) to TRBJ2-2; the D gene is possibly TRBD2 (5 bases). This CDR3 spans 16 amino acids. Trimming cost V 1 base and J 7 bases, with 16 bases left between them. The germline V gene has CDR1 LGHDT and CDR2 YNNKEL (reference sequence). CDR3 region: CASSQGAWSTSGELFF. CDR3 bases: TGTGCCAGCAGCCAAGGGGCCTGGTCTACTAGCGGGGAGCTGTTTTTT.

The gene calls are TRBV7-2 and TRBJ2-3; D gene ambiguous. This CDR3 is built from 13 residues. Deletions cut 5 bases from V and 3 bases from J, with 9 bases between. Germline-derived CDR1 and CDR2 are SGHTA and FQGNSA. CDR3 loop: CASSPPGTDTQYF. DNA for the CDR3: TGTGCCAGCAGCCCTCCCGGGACAGATACGCAGTATTTT.

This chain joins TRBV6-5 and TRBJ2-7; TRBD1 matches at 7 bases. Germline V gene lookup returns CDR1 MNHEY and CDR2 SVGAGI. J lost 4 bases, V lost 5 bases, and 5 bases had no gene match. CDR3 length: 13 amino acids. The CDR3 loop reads CASSTRTGYEQYF. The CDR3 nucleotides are TGTGCCAGCAGTACCCGGACAGGATACGAGCAGTACTTC.

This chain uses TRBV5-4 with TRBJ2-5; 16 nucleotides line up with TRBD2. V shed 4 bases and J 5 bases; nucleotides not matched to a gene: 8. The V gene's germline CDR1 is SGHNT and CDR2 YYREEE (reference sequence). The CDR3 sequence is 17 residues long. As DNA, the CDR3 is TGTGCCAGCAGCCCGGGACTAGCGGGAGGGCCGGGGGAGACCCAGTACTTC. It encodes CASSPGLAGGPGETQYF.

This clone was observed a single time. In DNA form, the CDR3 reads TGTGCCAGCAGTCCGAGCTCCTATAATTCACCCCTCCACTTT. Translation: CASSPSSYNSPLHF. The chain carries TRBV27 and TRBJ1-6; D remains unclear. Germline V gene data show CDR1 as MNHEY and CDR2 as SMNVEV (reference sequence). The germline V and J ends were trimmed by 5 bases and 0 bases, with 5 bases remaining between them. The CDR3 is 14 residues long.

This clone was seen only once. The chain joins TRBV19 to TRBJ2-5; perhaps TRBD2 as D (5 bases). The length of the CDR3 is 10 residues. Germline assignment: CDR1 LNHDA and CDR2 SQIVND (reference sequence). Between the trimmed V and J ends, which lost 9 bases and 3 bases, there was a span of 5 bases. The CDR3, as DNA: TGTGCCAGCGGGAAAGAGACCCAGTACTTC. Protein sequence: CASGKETQYF.

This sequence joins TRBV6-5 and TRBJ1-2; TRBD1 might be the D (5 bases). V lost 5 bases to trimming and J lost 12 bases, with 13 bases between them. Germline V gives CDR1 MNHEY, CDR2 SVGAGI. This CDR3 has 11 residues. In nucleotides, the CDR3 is TGTGCCAGCAGTCCAGGGTCTGGTGACACCTTC. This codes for CASSPGSGDTF.

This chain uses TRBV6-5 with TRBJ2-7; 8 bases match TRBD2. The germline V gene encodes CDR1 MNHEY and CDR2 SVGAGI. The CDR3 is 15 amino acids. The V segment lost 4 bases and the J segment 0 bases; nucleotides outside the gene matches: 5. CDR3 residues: CASSSAGDFSYEQYF. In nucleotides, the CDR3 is TGTGCCAGCAGTTCAGCGGGGGACTTCTCCTACGAGCAGTACTTC.

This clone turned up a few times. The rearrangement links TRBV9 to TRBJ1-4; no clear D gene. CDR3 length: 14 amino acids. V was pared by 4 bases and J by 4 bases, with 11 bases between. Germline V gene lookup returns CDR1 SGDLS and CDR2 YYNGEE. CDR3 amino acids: CASSPNPYNEKLFF. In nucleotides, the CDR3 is TGTGCCAGCAGCCCCAATCCCTATAATGAAAAACTGTTTTTT.

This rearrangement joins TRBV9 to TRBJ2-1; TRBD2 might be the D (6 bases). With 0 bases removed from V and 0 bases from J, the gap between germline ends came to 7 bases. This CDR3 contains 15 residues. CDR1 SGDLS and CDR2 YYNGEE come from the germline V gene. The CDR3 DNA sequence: TGTGCCAGCAGCGTAGACGGGGGCTCCTACAATGAGCAGTTCTTC. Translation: CASSVDGGSYNEQFF.

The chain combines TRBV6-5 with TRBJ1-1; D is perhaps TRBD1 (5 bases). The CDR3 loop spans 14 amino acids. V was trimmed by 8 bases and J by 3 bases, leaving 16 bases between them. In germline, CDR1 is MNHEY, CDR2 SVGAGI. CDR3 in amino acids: CASRAGREDTEAFF. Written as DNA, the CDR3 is TGTGCCAGCCGAGCGGGCAGGGAGGACACTGAAGCTTTCTTT.

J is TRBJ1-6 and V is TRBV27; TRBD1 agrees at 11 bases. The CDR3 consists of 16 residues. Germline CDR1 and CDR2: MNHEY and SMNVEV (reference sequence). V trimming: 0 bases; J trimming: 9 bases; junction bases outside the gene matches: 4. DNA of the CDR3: TGTGCCAGCAGTTTATCGGGACAGGGGGGTAGTTCACCCCTCCACTTT. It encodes CASSLSGQGGSSPLHF.

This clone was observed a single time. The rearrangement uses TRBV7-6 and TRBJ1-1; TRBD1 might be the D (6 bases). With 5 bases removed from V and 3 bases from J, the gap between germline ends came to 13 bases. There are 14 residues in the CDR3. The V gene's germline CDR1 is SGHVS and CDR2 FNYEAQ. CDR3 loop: CASSAHRDHTEAFF. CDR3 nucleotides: TGTGCCAGCAGCGCCCACAGGGATCACACTGAAGCTTTCTTT.

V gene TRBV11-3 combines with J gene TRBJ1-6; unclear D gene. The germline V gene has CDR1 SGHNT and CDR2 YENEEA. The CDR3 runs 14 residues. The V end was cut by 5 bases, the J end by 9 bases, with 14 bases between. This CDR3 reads CASSAGRESSPLHF. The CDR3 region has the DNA TGTGCCAGCAGCGCGGGGAGGGAGAGTTCACCCCTCCACTTT. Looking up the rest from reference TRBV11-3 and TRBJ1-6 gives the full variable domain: EAGVVQSPRYKIIEKKQPVAFWCNPISGHNTLYWYLQNLGQGPELLIRYENEEAVDDSQLPKDRFSAERLKGVDSTLKIQPAELGDSAVYLCASSAGRESSPLHFGNGTRLTVT.

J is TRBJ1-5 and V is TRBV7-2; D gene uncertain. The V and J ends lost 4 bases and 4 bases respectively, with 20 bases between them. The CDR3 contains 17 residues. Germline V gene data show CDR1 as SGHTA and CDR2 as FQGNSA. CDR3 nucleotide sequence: TGTGCCAGCAGCTCGACCCGGTGGCTCGGAGGGAATCAGCCCCAGCATTTT. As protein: CASSSTRWLGGNQPQHF.

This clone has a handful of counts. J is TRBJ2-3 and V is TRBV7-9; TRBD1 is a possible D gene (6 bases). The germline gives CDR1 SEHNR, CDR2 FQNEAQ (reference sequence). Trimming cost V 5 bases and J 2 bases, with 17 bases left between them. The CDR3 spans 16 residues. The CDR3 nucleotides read TGTGCCAGCAGCCTAACAGGGACCCCTACCACAGATACGCAGTATTTT. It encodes CASSLTGTPTTDTQYF.

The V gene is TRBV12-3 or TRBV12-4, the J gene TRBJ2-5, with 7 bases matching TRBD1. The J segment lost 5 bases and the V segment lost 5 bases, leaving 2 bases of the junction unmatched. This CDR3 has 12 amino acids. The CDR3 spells CASSLQGETQYF. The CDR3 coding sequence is TGTGCCAGCAGTCTACAGGGGGAGACCCAGTACTTC.

The CDR3 DNA follows: TGCGCCAGCAGTTCTAGCGGGGGCTCCTACAATGAGCAGTTCTTC. As protein: CASSSSGGSYNEQFF. The chain joins TRBV5-1 to TRBJ2-1; 10 bases match TRBD2. The J segment lost 0 bases and the V segment lost 5 bases, leaving 2 bases of the junction unmatched. This CDR3 contains 15 residues. Germline V gene sequence: CDR1 SGHRS, CDR2 YFSETQ.

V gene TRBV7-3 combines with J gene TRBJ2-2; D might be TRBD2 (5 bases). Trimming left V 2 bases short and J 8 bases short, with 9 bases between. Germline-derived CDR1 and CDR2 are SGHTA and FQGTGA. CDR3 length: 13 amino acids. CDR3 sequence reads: CASSLLRVGELFF. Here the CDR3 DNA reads TGTGCCAGCAGCTTATTGCGGGTGGGGGAGCTGTTTTTT.

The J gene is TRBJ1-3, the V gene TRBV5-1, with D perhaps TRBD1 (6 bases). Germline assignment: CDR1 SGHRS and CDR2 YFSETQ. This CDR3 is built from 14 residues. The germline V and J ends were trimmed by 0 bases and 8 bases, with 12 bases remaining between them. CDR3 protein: CASSLGLQGYTIYF. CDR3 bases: TGCGCCAGCAGCTTGGGGCTACAGGGATACACCATATATTTT.

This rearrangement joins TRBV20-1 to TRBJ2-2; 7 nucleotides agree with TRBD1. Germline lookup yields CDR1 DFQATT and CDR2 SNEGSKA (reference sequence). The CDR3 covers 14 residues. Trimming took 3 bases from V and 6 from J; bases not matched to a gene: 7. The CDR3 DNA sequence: TGCAGTGCTAGTGGAAATAGGGGGCCCGGGGAGCTGTTTTTT. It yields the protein CSASGNRGPGELFF.

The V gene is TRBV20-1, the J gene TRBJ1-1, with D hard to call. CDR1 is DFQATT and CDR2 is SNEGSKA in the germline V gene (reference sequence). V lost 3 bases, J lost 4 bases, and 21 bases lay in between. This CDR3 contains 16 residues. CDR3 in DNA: TGCAGTGCTAGTGCCAGCGCACGCGGCTTAGTCACTGAAGCTTTCTTT. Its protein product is CSASASARGLVTEAFF.

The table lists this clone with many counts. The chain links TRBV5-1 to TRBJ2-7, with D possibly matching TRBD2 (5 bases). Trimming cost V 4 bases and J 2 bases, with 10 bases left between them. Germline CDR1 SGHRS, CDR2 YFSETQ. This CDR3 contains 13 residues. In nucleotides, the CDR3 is TGCGCCAGCAGCCCATTCGGGACCTACGAGCAGTACTTC. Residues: CASSPFGTYEQYF.

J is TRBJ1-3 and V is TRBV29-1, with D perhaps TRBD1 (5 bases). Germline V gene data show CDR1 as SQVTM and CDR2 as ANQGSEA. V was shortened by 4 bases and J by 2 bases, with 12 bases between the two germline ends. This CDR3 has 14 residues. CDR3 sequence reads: CSVAQGEAGNTIYF. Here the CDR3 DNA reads TGCAGCGTTGCGCAGGGTGAGGCTGGAAACACCATATATTTT.

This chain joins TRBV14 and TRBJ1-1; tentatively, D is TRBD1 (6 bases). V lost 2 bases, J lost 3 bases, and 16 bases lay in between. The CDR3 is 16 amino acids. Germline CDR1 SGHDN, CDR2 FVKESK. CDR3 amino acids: CASSQPTGAVYTEAFF. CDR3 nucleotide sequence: TGTGCCAGCAGCCAACCGACAGGTGCGGTGTACACTGAAGCTTTCTTT.

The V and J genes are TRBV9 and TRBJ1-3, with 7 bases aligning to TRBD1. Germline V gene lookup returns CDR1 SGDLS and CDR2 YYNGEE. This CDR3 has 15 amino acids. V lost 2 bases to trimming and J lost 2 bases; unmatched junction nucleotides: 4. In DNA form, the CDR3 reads TGTGCCAGCAGCGTGGACAGGCCGCCTGGAAACACCATATATTTT. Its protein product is CASSVDRPPGNTIYF.

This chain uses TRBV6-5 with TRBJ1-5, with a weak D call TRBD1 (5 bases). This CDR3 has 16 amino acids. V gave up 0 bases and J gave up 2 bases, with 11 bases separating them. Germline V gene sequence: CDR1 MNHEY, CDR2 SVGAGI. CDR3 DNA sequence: TGTGCCAGCAGTTACTCGAGCCGGGGGGGCAATCAGCCCCAGCATTTT. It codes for CASSYSSRGGNQPQHF.

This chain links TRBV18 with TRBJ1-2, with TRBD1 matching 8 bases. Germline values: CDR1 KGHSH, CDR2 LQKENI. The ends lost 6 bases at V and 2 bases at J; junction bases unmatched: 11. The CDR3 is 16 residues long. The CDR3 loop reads CASSNRGLDLNYGYTF. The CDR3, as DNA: TGTGCCAGCTCTAACAGGGGGTTGGATCTCAACTATGGCTACACCTTC.

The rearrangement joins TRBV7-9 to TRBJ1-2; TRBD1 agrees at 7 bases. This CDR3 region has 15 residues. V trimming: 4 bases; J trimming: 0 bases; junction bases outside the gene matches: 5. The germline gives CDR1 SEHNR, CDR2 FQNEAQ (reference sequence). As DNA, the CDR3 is TGTGCCAGCAGCTCCACAGGGGACTCTAACTATGGCTACACCTTC. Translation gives CASSSTGDSNYGYTF.

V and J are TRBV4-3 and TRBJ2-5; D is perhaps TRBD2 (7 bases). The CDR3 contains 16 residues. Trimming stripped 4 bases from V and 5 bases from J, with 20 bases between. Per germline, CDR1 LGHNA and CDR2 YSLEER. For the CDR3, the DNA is TGCGCCAGCAGCCCGCGGGGTCGGGGGGCATTGGAGACCCAGTACTTC. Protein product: CASSPRGRGALETQYF.